Listed below are T cell receptor beta chains from one sample, sequenced in a study of blood T cell repertoires in COVID-19. The data were produced by immunoSEQ multiplex PCR, yet TCRdb's version contains in-frame clones alone and is incomplete. The table records about 130,000 clones, roughly four fifths of them present only once. The sequenced material came from PBMCs or T cells enriched from blood (not recorded which). All receptors come from a man between 45 and 60 years old who had recovered from COVID-19. CDR3s include the opening cysteine and the closing phenylalanine or tryptophan. Fields, in order: clone size, V gene, J gene, D gene, CDR3 protein, CDR3 DNA. D genes are given only for firm matches. Only some rows state a clone size, as once, few, many or a class for expanded clones.

clone_size: -; v_call: TRBV7-2; j_call: TRBJ1-1; d_call: TRBD1; cdr3_aa: CASSYLQGAKGAEAFF; cdr3_nt: TGTGCCAGCAGTTACCTACAGGGGGCAAAAGGCGCTGAAGCTTTCTTT
clone_size: -; v_call: TRBV7-9; j_call: TRBJ2-5; d_call: TRBD2; cdr3_aa: CASSSLADQETQYF; cdr3_nt: TGTGCCAGCAGCTCTCTAGCGGACCAAGAGACCCAGTACTTC
clone_size: -; v_call: TRBV12-3/TRBV12-4; j_call: TRBJ2-1; d_call: -; cdr3_aa: CASRARENEQFF; cdr3_nt: TGTGCCAGCCGAGCACGGGAGAATGAGCAGTTCTTC
clone_size: -; v_call: TRBV7-2; j_call: TRBJ2-5; d_call: -; cdr3_aa: CASSSPAGGAAKETQYF; cdr3_nt: TGTGCCAGCAGCTCACCCGCTGGGGGGGCGGCTAAAGAGACCCAGTACTTC
clone_size: -; v_call: TRBV24-1; j_call: TRBJ2-3; d_call: TRBD2; cdr3_aa: CATSDPSSGGASTGAQYF; cdr3_nt: TGTGCCACCAGTGACCCTTCTAGCGGGGGGGCCTCTACGGGGGCGCAGTATTTT
clone_size: -; v_call: TRBV10-3; j_call: TRBJ2-6; d_call: -; cdr3_aa: CAISEPQGSGANVLTF; cdr3_nt: TGTGCCATCAGTGAGCCGCAGGGCTCTGGGGCCAACGTCCTGACTTTC
clone_size: -; v_call: TRBV11-2; j_call: TRBJ1-3; d_call: -; cdr3_aa: CASSSPGNSGNTIYF; cdr3_nt: TGTGCCAGCAGCTCCCCAGGGAACTCTGGAAACACCATATATTTT
clone_size: -; v_call: TRBV6-2/TRBV6-3; j_call: TRBJ1-5; d_call: -; cdr3_aa: CASSFRSPTGFNQPQHF; cdr3_nt: TGTGCCAGCAGTTTCCGTAGTCCGACAGGTTTCAATCAGCCCCAGCATTTT
clone_size: -; v_call: TRBV5-4; j_call: TRBJ1-2; d_call: -; cdr3_aa: CASERNYGYTF; cdr3_nt: TGTGCCAGCGAGAGGAACTATGGCTACACCTTC
clone_size: once; v_call: TRBV5-1; j_call: TRBJ2-5; d_call: TRBD2; cdr3_aa: CASSLRAGGSGGETQYF; cdr3_nt: TGCGCCAGCAGCTTGAGAGCGGGGGGATCGGGAGGGGAGACCCAGTACTTC
clone_size: -; v_call: TRBV5-4; j_call: TRBJ1-2; d_call: TRBD1; cdr3_aa: CASSRGQENYGYTF; cdr3_nt: TGTGCCAGCAGCCGGGGACAGGAGAACTATGGCTACACCTTC
clone_size: -; v_call: TRBV5-8; j_call: TRBJ2-7; d_call: -; cdr3_aa: CASSKDTLYEQYF; cdr3_nt: TGTGCCAGCAGCAAAGACACACTCTACGAGCAGTACTTC
clone_size: -; v_call: TRBV7-3; j_call: TRBJ1-6; d_call: TRBD1; cdr3_aa: CASSPRDSPIPYNSPLHF; cdr3_nt: TGTGCCAGCAGCCCGCGGGACAGCCCAATCCCTTATAATTCACCCCTCCACTTT
clone_size: -; v_call: TRBV7-2; j_call: TRBJ2-7; d_call: TRBD2; cdr3_aa: CASSLLAGNSYEQYF; cdr3_nt: TGTGCCAGCAGCCTATTAGCGGGGAACTCCTACGAGCAGTACTTC
clone_size: -; v_call: TRBV29-1; j_call: TRBJ2-5; d_call: TRBD1; cdr3_aa: CSVGMVGTVYF; cdr3_nt: TGCAGCGTTGGGATGGTCGGGACAGTCTACTTC
clone_size: -; v_call: TRBV27; j_call: TRBJ1-5; d_call: TRBD1; cdr3_aa: CASSTSRQGPGPQHF; cdr3_nt: TGTGCCAGCAGTACCTCAAGACAGGGGCCAGGGCCCCAGCATTTT
clone_size: few; v_call: TRBV14; j_call: TRBJ1-6; d_call: -; cdr3_aa: CASRQGRSSPLHF; cdr3_nt: TGTGCCAGCAGGCAGGGGCGGAGCTCACCCCTCCACTTT
clone_size: -; v_call: TRBV7-3; j_call: TRBJ2-3; d_call: -; cdr3_aa: CASSLDGGTDTQYF; cdr3_nt: TGTGCCAGCAGCTTAGACGGGGGCACAGATACGCAGTATTTT